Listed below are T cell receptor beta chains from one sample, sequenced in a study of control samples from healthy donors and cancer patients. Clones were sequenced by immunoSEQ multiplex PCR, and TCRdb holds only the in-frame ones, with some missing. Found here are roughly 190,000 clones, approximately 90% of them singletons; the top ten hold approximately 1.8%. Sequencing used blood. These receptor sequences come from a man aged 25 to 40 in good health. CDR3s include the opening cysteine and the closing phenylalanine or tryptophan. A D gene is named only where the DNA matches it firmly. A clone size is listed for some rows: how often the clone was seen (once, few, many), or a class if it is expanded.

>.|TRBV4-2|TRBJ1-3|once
TGTGCCAGCAGCCAAGGGGCTGCTGGAAACACCATATATTTT
CASSQGAAGNTIYF
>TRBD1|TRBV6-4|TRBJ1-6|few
TGTGCCAGCAGTGACTCGACCAGGGGGCAGAATTCACCCCTCCACTTT
CASSDSTRGQNSPLHF
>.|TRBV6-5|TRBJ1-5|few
TGTGCCAGCAGTCCTCGAGGTAGGGGCAATCAGCCCCAGCATTTT
CASSPRGRGNQPQHF
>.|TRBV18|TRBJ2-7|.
TGTGCCAGCTCACCGCCTCCAGTCGAGCAGTACTTC
CASSPPPVEQYF
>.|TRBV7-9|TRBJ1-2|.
TGTGCCAGCAGCTCCTACAGGGAAGGTGGCTACACCTTC
CASSSYREGGYTF
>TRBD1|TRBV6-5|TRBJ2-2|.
TGTGCCAGCAGAGGGACAGGGTCTGCCGGGGAGCTGTTTTTT
CASRGTGSAGELFF
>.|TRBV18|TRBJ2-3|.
TGTGCCAGCTCACCACGATGGGTAGCAGATACGCAGTATTTT
CASSPRWVADTQYF
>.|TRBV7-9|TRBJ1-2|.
TGTGCCAGCAGCTTAGGAACAGGGAAGAAGTATGGCTACACCTTC
CASSLGTGKKYGYTF
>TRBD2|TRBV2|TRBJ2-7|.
TGTGCCAGCAGTGAAGGCGGGGGAGTCACCTACGAGCAGTACTTC
CASSEGGGVTYEQYF
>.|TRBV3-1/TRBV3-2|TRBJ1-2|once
TGTGCCAGCAGCCGGGGGCTCACTAACTATGGCTACACCTTC
CASSRGLTNYGYTF
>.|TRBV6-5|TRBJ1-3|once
TGTGCCAGCAGTCCGGGACGGACCTCTGGAAACACCATATATTTT
CASSPGRTSGNTIYF
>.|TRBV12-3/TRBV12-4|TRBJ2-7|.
TGTGCCAGCAGTCGGGACGGCTCCTACGAGCAGTACTTC
CASSRDGSYEQYF
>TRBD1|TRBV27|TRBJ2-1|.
TGTGCCAGCAGTTCCACAGGGGTTGGATACAATGAGCAGTTCTTC
CASSSTGVGYNEQFF
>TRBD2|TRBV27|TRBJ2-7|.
TGTGCCAGCAGTTTGTCGCTAGCGGGGGTTTGGGAGCAGTACTTC
CASSLSLAGVWEQYF
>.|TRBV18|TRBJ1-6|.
TGTGCCAGCTCACAACGACCTATAGGATCACCCCTCCACTTT
CASSQRPIGSPLHF
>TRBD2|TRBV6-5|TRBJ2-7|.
TGTGCCAGCAGACAAAGCGGGGGGGGATACTACGAGCAGTACTTC
CASRQSGGGYYEQYF
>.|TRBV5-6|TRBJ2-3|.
TGTGCCAGCAGCTTGGCGCGAAGGGGCTTGGGCACAGATACGCAGTATTTT
CASSLARRGLGTDTQYF
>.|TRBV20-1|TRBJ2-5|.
TGCAGTGCTAGTGTAACAGGCCTCCCAGAGACCCAGTACTTC
CSASVTGLPETQYF
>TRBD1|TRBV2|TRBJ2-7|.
TGTGCCAGCAGCGAGGGACAGAGGGAGTACTTC
CASSEGQREYF
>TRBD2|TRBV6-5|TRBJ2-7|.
TGTGCCAGCAGTCCAACTCCGGGGGGACCCTACGAGCAGTACTTC
CASSPTPGGPYEQYF
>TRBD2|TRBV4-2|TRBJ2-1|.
TGTGCCAGCAGCCAAGAGGGGGGGGACCCAGGGGAGCAGTTCTTC
CASSQEGGDPGEQFF
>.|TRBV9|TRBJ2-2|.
TGTGCCAGCAGCACCCGGTCAGAACTAACAACCGGGGAGCTGTTTTTT
CASSTRSELTTGELFF
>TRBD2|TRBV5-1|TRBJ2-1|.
TGCGCCAGCAGCTTGGGTAGGGGAGGGGAAGGCTACAATGAGCAGTTCTTC
CASSLGRGGEGYNEQFF
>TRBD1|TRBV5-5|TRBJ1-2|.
TGTGCCAGCAGCTTTGGGCAGGGGGCCGGCTATGGCTACACCTTC
CASSFGQGAGYGYTF
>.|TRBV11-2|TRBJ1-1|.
TGTGCCAGCAGCTTAGTGGCCGAAGCTTTCTTT
CASSLVAEAFF
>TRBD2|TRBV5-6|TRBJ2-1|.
TGTGCCAGCAGCTTGTCGGGGGGGTCTAACAATGAGCAGTTCTTC
CASSLSGGSNNEQFF
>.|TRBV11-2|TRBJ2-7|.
TGTGCCAGCAGAACTACAGGGCTCGAGCAGTACTTC
CASRTTGLEQYF
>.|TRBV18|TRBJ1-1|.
TGTGCCAGCTCACCGGGGAGGAACACTGAAGCTTTCTTT
CASSPGRNTEAFF
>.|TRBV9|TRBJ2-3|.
TGTGCCAGCAGCGTAGTTCCAAGCCCAGATACGCAGTATTTT
CASSVVPSPDTQYF
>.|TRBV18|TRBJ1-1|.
TGTGCCAGCTCAAGGAGTGCCGACAACACTGAAGCTTTCTTT
CASSRSADNTEAFF
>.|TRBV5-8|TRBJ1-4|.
TGTGCCAGCAGCCCCCTGGGCAGAAGGAATGAAAAACTGTTTTTT
CASSPLGRRNEKLFF
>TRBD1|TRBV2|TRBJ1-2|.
TGTGCCAGCAGGGGGGACAGGGGGAATGGCTACACCTTC
CASRGDRGNGYTF